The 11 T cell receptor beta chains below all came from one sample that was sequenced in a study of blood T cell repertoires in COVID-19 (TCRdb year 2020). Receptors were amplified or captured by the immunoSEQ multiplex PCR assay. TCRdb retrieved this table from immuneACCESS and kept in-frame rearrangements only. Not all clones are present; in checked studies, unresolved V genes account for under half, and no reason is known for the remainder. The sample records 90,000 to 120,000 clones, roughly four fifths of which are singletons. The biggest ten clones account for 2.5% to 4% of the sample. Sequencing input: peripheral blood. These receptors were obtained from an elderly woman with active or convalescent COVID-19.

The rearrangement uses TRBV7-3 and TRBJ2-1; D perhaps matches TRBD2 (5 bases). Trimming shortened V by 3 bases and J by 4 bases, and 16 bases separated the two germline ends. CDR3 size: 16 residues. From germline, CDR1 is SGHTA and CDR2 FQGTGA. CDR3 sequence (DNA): TGTGCCAGCAGCTTTTATCCTAGCCCTATGTACAATGAGCAGTTCTTC. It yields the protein CASSFYPSPMYNEQFF.

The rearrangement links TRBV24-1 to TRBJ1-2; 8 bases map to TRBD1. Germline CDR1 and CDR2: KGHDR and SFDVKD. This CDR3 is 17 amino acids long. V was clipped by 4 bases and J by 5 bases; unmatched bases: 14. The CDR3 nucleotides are TGTGCCACCAGTGACGTAGGACAGGGAGACACTGAATATGGCTACACCTTC. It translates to CATSDVGQGDTEYGYTF.

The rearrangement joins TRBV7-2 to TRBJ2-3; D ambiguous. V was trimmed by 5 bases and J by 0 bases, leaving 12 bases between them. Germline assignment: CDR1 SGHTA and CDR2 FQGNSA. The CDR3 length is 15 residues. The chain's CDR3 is CASSPRGRSTDTQYF. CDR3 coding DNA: TGTGCCAGCAGCCCCAGAGGTCGGAGCACAGATACGCAGTATTTT. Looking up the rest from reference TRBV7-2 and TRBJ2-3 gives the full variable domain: GAGVSQSPSNKVTEKGKDVELRCDPISGHTALYWYRQSLGQGLEFLIYFQGNSAPDKSGLPSDRFSAERTGGSVSTLTIQRTQQEDSAVYLCASSPRGRSTDTQYFGPGTRLTVL.

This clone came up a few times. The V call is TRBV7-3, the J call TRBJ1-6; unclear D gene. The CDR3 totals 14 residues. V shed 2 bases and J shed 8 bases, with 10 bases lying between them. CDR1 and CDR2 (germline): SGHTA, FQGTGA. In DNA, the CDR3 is TGTGCCAGCAGCTTAGAAGGAGCGGATTCACCCCTCCACTTT. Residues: CASSLEGADSPLHF. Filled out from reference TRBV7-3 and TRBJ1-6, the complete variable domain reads GAGVSQTPSNKVTEKGKYVELRCDPISGHTALYWYRQSLGQGPEFLIYFQGTGAADDSGLPNDRFFAVRPEGSVSTLKIQRTERGDSAVYLCASSLEGADSPLHFGNGTRLTVT.

The CDR3, as DNA: TGTGCCAGCAGCCCTGGGACAGGGGCGAATCAGCCCCAGCATTTT. Translated, it gives CASSPGTGANQPQHF. V and J are TRBV7-6 and TRBJ1-5; 10 bases are a match to TRBD1. V lost 5 bases, J lost 4 bases, and 5 bases stayed unmatched. The CDR3 consists of 15 residues. Germline V gene data show CDR1 as SGHVS and CDR2 as FNYEAQ.

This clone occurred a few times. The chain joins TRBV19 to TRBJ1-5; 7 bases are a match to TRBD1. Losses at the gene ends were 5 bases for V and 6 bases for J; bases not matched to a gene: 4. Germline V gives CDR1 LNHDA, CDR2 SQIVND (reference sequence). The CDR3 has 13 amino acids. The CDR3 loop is CASSDRVGQPQHF. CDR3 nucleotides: TGTGCCAGTAGTGACAGGGTCGGTCAGCCCCAGCATTTT.

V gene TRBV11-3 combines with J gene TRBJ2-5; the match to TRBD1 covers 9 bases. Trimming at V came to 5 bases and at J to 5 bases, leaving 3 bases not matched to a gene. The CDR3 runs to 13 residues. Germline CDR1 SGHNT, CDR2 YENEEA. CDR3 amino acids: CASSRDRVETQYF. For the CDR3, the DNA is TGTGCCAGCAGCCGGGACAGGGTGGAGACCCAGTACTTC.

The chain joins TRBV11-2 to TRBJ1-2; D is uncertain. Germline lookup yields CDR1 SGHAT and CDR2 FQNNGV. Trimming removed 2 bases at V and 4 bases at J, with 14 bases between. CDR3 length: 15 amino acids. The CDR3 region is CASSLIPRWAYGYTF. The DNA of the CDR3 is TGTGCCAGCAGCTTAATTCCGAGATGGGCCTATGGCTACACCTTC.

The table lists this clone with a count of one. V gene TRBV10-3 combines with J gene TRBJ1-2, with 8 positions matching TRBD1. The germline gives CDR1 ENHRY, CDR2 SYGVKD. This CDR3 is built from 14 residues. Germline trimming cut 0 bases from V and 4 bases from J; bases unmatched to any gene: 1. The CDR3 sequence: CAISESGQGYGYTF. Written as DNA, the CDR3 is TGTGCCATCAGTGAGTCAGGACAGGGCTATGGCTACACCTTC.

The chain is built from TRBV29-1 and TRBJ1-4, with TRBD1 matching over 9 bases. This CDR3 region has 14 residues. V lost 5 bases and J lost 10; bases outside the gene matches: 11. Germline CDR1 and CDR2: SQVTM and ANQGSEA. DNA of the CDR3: TGCAGCGTTCAGGGACAGGGCGATTTGGGAAAACTGTTTTTT. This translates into CSVQGQGDLGKLFF. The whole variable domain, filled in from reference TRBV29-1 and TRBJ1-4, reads SAVISQKPSRDICQRGTSLTIQCQVDSQVTMMFWYRQQPGQSLTLIATANQGSEATYESGFVIDKFPISRPNLTFSTLTVSNMSPEDSSIYLCSVQGQGDLGKLFFGSGTQLSVL.

In DNA form, the CDR3 reads TGTGCCAGTAGTATGGAGAAGACCCAGTACTTC. Residues: CASSMEKTQYF. The chain combines TRBV19 with TRBJ2-5, with no clear D. The V gene's germline CDR1 is LNHDA and CDR2 SQIVND (reference sequence). The CDR3 runs 11 residues. V was shortened by 3 bases and J by 6 bases, with 5 bases between the two germline ends.